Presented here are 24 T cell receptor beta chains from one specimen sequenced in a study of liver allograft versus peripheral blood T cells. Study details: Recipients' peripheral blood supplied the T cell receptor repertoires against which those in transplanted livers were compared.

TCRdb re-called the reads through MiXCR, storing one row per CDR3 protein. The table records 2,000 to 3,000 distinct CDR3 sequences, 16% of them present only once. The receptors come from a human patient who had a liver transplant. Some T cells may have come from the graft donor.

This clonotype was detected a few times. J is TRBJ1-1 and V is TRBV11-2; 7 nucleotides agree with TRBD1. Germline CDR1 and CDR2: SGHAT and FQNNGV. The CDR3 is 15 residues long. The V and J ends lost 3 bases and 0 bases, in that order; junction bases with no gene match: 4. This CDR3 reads CASSLDRWMNTEAFF. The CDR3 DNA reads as TGTGCCAGCAGCTTGGACAGGTGGATGAACACTGAAGCTTTCTTT.

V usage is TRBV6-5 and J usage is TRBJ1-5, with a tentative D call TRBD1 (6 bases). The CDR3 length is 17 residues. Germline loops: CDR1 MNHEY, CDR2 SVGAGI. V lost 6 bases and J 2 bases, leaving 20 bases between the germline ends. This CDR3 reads CASSNGGGAVGNQPQHF. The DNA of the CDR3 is TGTGCCAGCAGCAACGGGGGGGGGGCGGTCGGCAATCAGCCCCAGCATTTT.

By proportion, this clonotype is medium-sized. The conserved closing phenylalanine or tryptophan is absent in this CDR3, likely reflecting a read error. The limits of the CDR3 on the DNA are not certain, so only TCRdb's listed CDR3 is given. The CDR3 loop reads CASSYPGGN. This chain uses TRBV6-6 with TRBJ1-4; TRBD1 is the table's D call, not checked against the DNA. The CDR3 spans 9 amino acids, including both terminal residues. Germline V gene lookup returns CDR1 MNHNY and CDR2 SVGAGI (reference sequence).

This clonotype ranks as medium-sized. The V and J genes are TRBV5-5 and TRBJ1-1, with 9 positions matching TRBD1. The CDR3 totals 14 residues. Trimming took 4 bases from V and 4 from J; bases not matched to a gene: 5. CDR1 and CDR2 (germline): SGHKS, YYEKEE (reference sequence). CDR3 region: CASSPRDRATEAFF. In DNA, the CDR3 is TGTGCCAGCAGCCCCCGGGACAGGGCCACTGAAGCTTTCTTT. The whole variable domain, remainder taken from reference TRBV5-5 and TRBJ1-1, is DAGVTQSPTHLIKTRGQQVTLRCSPISGHKSVSWYQQVLGQGPQFIFQYYEKEERGRGNFPDRFSARQFPNYSSELNVNALLLGDSALYLCASSPRDRATEAFFGQGTRLTVV.

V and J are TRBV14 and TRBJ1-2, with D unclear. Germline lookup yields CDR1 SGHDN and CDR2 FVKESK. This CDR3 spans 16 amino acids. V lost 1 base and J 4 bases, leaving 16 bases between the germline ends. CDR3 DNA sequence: TGTGCCAGCAGCCAAGCAGTAGGCGGCGAGGGCTATGGCTACACCTTC. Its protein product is CASSQAVGGEGYGYTF.

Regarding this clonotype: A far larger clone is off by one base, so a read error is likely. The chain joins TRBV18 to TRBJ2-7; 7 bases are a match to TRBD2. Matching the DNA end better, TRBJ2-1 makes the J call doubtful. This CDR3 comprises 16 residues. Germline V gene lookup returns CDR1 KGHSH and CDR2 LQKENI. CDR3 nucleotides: TGTGTCAGCTCATTCTCCTCTCGGGAGGCGGGCAATGAGCAGTTCTTC. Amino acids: CVSSFSSREAGNEQFF.

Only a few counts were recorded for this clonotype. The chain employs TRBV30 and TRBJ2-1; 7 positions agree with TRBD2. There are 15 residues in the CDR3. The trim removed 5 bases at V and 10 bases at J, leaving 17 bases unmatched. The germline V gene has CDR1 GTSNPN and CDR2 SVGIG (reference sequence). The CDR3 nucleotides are TGTGCCTGGGGAATAAAGTGGGAGGGCCATAGGGAGCAGTTCTTC. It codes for CAWGIKWEGHREQFF.

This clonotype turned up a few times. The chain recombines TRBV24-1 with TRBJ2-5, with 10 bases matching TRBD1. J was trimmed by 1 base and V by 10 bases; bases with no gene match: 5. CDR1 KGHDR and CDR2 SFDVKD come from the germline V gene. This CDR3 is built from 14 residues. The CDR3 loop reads CATGTGEAQETQYF. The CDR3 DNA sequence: TGTGCCACTGGGACAGGGGAGGCCCAAGAGACCCAGTACTTC.

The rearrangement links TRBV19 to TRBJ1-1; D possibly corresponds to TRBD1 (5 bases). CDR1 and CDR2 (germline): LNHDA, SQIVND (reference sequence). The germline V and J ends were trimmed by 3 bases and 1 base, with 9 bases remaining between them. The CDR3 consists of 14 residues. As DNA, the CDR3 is TGTGCCAGTAGTATTCCAGGGCGGAACACTGAAGCTTTCTTT. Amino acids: CASSIPGRNTEAFF.

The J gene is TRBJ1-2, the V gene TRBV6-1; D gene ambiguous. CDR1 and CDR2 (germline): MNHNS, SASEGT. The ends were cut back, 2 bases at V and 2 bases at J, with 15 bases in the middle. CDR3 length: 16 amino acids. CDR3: CASSEPRPERNYGYTF. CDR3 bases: TGTGCCAGCAGTGAACCCAGGCCGGAGCGAAACTATGGCTACACCTTC.

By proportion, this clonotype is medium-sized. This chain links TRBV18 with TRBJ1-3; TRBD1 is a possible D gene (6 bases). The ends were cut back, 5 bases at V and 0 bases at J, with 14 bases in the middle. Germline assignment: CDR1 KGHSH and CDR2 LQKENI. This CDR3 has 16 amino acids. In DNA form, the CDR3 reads TGTGCCAGCTCATTCGGACAGACCTTCTCTGGAAACACCATATATTTT. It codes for CASSFGQTFSGNTIYF.

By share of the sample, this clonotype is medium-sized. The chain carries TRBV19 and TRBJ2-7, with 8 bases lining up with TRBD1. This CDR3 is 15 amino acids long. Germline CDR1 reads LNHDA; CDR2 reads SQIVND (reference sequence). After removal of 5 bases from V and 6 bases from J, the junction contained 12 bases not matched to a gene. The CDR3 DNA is TGTGCCAGTAGTCTCCCCCGGACAGGGCTCGGCGAGCAGTACTTC. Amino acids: CASSLPRTGLGEQYF.

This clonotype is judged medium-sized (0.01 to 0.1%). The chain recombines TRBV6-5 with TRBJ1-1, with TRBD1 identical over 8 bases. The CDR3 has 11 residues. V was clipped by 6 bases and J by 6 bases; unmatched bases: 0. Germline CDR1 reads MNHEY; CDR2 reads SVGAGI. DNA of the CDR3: TGTGCCAGCAGACAGGGGGCTGAAGCTTTCTTT. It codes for CASRQGAEAFF.

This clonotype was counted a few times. This CDR3 reads CASSDPDTQYF. The CDR3 DNA reads as TGTGCCAGCAGTGACCCAGATACGCAGTATTTT. This chain links TRBV6-2 or TRBV6-3 with TRBJ2-3; no reliable D call. CDR1 is MNHEY and CDR2 is SVGEGT in the germline V gene. The CDR3 spans 11 residues. The V gene lost 5 bases and the J gene lost 4 bases, with 4 bases spanning the gap.

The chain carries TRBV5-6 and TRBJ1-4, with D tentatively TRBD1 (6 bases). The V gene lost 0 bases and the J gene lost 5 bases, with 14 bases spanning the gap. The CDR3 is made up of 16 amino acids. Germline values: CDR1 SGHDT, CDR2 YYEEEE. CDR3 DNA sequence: TGTGCCAGCAGCTTGGGGGCCCGGAGGGGGAATGAAAAACTGTTTTTT. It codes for CASSLGARRGNEKLFF.

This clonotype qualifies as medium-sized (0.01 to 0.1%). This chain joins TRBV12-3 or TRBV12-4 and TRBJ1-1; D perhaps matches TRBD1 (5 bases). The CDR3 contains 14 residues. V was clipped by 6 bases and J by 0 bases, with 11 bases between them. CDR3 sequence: CASSTGLLNTEAFF. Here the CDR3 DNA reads TGTGCCAGCAGCACAGGTCTTCTGAACACTGAAGCTTTCTTT.

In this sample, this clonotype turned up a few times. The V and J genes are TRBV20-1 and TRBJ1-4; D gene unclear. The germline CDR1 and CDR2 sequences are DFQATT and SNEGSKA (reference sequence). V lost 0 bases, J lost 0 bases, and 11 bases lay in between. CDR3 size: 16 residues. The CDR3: CSARDPVLSTNEKLFF. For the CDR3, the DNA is TGCAGTGCTAGAGACCCCGTGCTCTCAACTAATGAAAAACTGTTTTTT.

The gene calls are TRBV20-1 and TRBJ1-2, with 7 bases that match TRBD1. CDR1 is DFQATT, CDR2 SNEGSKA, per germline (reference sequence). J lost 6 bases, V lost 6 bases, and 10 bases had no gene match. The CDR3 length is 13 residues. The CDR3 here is CSALTGINDGYTF. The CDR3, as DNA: TGCAGTGCCCTGACAGGGATAAACGATGGCTACACCTTC.

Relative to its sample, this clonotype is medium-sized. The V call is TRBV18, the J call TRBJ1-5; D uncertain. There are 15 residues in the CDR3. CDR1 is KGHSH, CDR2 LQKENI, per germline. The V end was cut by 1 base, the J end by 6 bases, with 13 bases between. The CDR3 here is CASSPLPGSVQPQHF. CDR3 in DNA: TGTGCCAGCTCACCACTTCCGGGTTCGGTTCAGCCCCAGCATTTT.

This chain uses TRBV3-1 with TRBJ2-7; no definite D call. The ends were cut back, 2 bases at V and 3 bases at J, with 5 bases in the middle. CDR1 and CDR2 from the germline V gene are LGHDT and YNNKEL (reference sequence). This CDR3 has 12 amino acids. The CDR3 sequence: CASSQQNYEQYF. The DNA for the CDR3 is TGTGCCAGCAGCCAACAGAACTACGAGCAGTACTTC.

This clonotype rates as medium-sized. The CDR3 here is CAARQIPNSPLHF. The CDR3 DNA sequence: TGTGCCGCCCGACAAATCCCTAATTCACCCCTCCACTTT. The chain joins TRBV6-5 to TRBJ1-6; D ambiguous. The CDR3 has 13 amino acids. With 11 bases removed from V and 6 bases from J, the gap between germline ends came to 14 bases. Germline lookup yields CDR1 MNHEY and CDR2 SVGAGI.

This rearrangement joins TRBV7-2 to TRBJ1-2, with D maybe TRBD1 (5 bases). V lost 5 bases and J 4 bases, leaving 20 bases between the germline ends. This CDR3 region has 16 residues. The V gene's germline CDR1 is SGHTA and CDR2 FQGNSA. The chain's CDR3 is CASSAGGGVRPYGYTF. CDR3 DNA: TGTGCCAGCAGCGCCGGGGGTGGTGTCAGACCCTATGGCTACACCTTC.

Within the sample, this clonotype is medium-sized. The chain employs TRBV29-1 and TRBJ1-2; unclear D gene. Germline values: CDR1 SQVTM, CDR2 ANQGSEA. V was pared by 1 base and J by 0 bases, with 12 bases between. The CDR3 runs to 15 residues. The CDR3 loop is CSVEAIERSNYGYTF. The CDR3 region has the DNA TGCAGCGTTGAAGCTATCGAGCGGTCTAACTATGGCTACACCTTC.

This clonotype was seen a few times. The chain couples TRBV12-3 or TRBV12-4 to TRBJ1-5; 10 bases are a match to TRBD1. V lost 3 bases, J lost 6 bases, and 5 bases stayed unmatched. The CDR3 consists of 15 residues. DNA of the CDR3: TGTGCCAGCAGTTTTGGGACAGGGGATCGTCAGCCCCAGCATTTT. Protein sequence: CASSFGTGDRQPQHF.